Here is one T cell receptor (beta chain) with its context. The clone's antigen remains unknown. No base quality information exists; no much larger clone differs at one position. The data were taken from a study of T cell repertoires in cytomegalovirus infection (dated by TCRdb to 2018 to 2020). For context, the study as a whole: Peptide stimulations targeted recently identified HLA-C-restricted CMV epitopes, whose presentation resists viral immunomodulation, together with well-studied HLA-B-restricted epitopes. Because public TCR beta signatures pointed to carriage of CMV infection together with the matching HLA type, the HLA type of each donor mattered for the analysis.

Data came from an Illumina HiSeq 1500. TCRdb trimmed the raw reads at Q25, called clones with MiXCR and kept productive beta chains. Rows with a matching CDR3 protein are joined into one entry that keeps the most common DNA and genes. Present in this sample are approximately 730,000 distinct CDR3 sequences, just under 30% of which were seen just once. The top ten clones comprise about an eighth of the sample. The investigation overall reported the following: The ex vivo response was dominated by HLA-C-restricted CMV-specific TCR beta clonotypes, which also provided the single most frequent clonotype in two of eight donors. In both this cohort and an independent cohort of some 370 donors, the cumulative frequency of public TCR beta family members distinguished carriers of CMV infection plus the relevant HLA type.

Clipping removes 7 bases from V and 3 bases from J, with 6 as the unmatched junction base count. There are 14 amino acids in the CDR3, from cysteine to phenylalanine inclusive. Only CDR3 DNA remains: 42 bases, in frame from the first base. The treatment or condition label, as the study defines it: in vitro stimulation with specific CMV peptide epitopes to enrich CMV-specific T cells. The rearrangement combines TRBV12-3 or TRBV12-4 with TRBJ1-3, and 7 junctional nucleotides match TRBD1. This receptor was taken from a human donor in good health (CMV status not recorded). Some clones in this sample may be carry-over from other donors' samples. The source was cultured CD8+ T cells from PBMCs, collected from culture after CMV antigen stimulation. The CDR3 region reads CASNPTGNGNTIYF. The bases are TGTGCCAGCAACCCGACAGGGAATGGAAACACCATATATTTT.